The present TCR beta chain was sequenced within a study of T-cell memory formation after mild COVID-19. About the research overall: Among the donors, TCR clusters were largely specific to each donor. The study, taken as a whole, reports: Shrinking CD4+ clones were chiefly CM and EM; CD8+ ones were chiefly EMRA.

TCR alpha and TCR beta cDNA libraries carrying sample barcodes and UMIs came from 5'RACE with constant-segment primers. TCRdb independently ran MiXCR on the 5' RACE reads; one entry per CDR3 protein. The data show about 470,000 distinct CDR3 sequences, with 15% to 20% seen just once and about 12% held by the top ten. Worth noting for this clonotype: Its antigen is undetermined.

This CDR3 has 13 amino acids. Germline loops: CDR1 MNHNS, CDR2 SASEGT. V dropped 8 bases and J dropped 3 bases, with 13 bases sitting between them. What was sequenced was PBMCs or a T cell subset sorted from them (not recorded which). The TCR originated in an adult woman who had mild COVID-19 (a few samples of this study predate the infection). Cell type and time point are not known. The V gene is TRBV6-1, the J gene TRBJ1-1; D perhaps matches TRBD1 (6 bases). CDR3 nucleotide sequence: TGTGCCAGCGACAGGTCCAGGGACACTGAAGCTTTCTTT. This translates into CASDRSRDTEAFF.